This is a list of T cell receptor beta chains from one sample in a study of immune evolution from preneoplasia to lung adenocarcinoma. The assay was immunoSEQ multiplex PCR, and TCRdb's table has in-frame clones only and misses some. This repertoire shows roughly 7,800 clones, 83% found once; its top ten account for 2.5% to 3.5%. The sample taken for sequencing was FFPE minimally invasive lung adenocarcinoma tissue. These receptor sequences come from a person aged 65 to 85 with lung adenocarcinoma. Each CDR3 is given with its conserved first and last residue. The order of the fields is J gene, V gene, CDR3 protein.

J: TRBJ2-2; V: TRBV29-1; CDR3: CSVLMGAAGELFF
J: TRBJ2-3; V: TRBV4-2; CDR3: CASSQAVGSTDTQYF
J: TRBJ1-1; V: TRBV5-1; CDR3: CASSFDKNTEAFF
J: TRBJ2-5; V: TRBV6-5; CDR3: CASSYSGQTQYF
J: TRBJ2-7; V: TRBV5-6; CDR3: CASSKHWITSGAYEQYF
J: TRBJ2-7; V: TRBV6-6; CDR3: CASSYDGGKDEQYF
J: TRBJ1-1; V: TRBV5-1; CDR3: CASSLGRANTEAFF
J: TRBJ2-2; V: TRBV4-1; CDR3: CASSQGLGTSNTGELFF
J: TRBJ2-7; V: TRBV2; CDR3: CASSEGGTGLSEQYF
J: TRBJ1-5; V: TRBV4-1; CDR3: CASSQENGNQPQHF
J: TRBJ1-2; V: TRBV29-1; CDR3: CSAEGGSYTF
J: TRBJ2-2; V: TRBV6-4; CDR3: CASSGDSTGELFF
J: TRBJ2-5; V: TRBV6-5; CDR3: CASSYGSSGLQETQYF
J: TRBJ2-5; V: TRBV18; CDR3: CASSRTGSQETQYF
J: TRBJ1-5; V: TRBV28; CDR3: CASSPPRGPQHF
J: TRBJ1-2; V: TRBV6-6; CDR3: CASSYSSGADGYTF
J: TRBJ2-2; V: TRBV5-1; CDR3: CASSPQGLDTGELFF
J: TRBJ1-2; V: TRBV7-3; CDR3: CASSPDRGTF
J: TRBJ1-4; V: TRBV19; CDR3: CASSKQWTNEKLFF
J: TRBJ2-1; V: TRBV7-9; CDR3: CASSPTSGAYNEQFF
J: TRBJ2-7; V: TRBV6-1; CDR3: CASSAQGGSEQYF
J: TRBJ2-5; V: TRBV4-1; CDR3: CASSHPRSGDHQETQYF
J: TRBJ2-5; V: TRBV11-3; CDR3: CASSLTTSSETQYF